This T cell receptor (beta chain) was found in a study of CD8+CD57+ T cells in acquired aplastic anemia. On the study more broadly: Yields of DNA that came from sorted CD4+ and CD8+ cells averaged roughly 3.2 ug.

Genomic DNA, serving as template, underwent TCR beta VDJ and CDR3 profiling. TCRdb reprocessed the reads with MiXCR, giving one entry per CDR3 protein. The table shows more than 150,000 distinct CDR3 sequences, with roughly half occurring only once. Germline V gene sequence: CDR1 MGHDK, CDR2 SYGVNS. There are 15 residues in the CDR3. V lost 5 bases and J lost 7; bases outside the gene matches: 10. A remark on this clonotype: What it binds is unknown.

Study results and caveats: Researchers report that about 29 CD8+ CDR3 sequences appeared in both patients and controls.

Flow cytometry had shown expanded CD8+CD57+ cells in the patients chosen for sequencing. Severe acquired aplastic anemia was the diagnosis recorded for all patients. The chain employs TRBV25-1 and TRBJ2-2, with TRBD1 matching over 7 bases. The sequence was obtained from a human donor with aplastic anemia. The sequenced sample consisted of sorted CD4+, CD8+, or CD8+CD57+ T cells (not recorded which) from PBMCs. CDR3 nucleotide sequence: TGTGCCAGCAGTTCCCGACAGGGAAACGGCGGGGAGCTGTTTTTT. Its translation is CASSSRQGNGGELFF.